These T cell receptor beta chains were read from a single sample in a study of blood T cell repertoires in COVID-19. Assay: immunoSEQ multiplex PCR; the TCRdb copy retains only in-frame clones and omits some. This sample has approximately 35,000 clones, with 75% to 85% found just once. Sequenced sample: peripheral blood. The origin of the receptors is a human donor in a cohort sampled during active COVID-19. The CDR3 runs from the conserved cysteine through the conserved F or W. D genes are given only for firm matches. Part of the rows lack a size; the others show once, few, many or a class for expanded clones.

v_call	d_call	clone_size	j_call	cdr3_aa	cdr3_nt
TRBV23-1	TRBD1	.	TRBJ2-5	CASSQPLGTGGLQETQYF	TGCGCCAGCAGTCAACCCTTAGGGACAGGGGGCCTTCAAGAGACCCAGTACTTC
TRBV18	.	.	TRBJ1-2	CASSPTPYQEGGYTF	TGTGCCAGCTCACCCACCCCCTACCAAGAGGGTGGCTACACCTTC
TRBV21-1	.	.	TRBJ2-2	CASSKSAGTSNTGELFF	TGTGCCAGCAGCAAGTCCGCCGGGACATCGAACACCGGGGAGCTGTTTTTT
TRBV27	.	.	TRBJ2-6	CASSPLGGSGANVLTF	TGTGCCAGCAGTCCATTGGGGGGCTCTGGGGCCAACGTCCTGACTTTC
TRBV29-1	.	.	TRBJ2-1	CSVEDGAGTYNEQFF	TGCAGCGTTGAAGATGGGGCAGGGACCTACAATGAGCAGTTCTTC
TRBV27	.	.	TRBJ2-5	CASSFLNQETQYF	TGTGCCAGCAGTTTCCTAAACCAAGAGACCCAGTACTTC
TRBV27	.	.	TRBJ1-2	CASSPASSGPYGYTF	TGTGCCAGCAGTCCAGCTTCCTCAGGCCCCTATGGCTACACCTTC
TRBV10-1	.	.	TRBJ1-6	CASSESGNSPLHF	TGCGCCAGCAGTGAAAGCGGGAATTCACCCCTCCACTTT
TRBV10-3	.	.	TRBJ2-3	CAISGGPGADTQYF	TGTGCCATCAGCGGCGGGCCCGGGGCAGATACGCAGTATTTT
TRBV19	TRBD2	.	TRBJ2-5	CASSIVGSRGGETQYF	TGTGCCAGTAGTATAGTCGGATCCCGGGGAGGGGAGACCCAGTACTTC
TRBV6-5	TRBD1	.	TRBJ1-6	CASTQTGGYNSPLHF	TGTGCCAGCACCCAGACAGGGGGCTATAATTCACCCCTCCACTTT
TRBV10-1	TRBD2	.	TRBJ2-1	CASSSSGGWNEQFF	TGCGCCAGCAGTTCTAGCGGGGGTTGGAATGAGCAGTTCTTC
TRBV5-4	.	.	TRBJ1-1	CASSTPPGDTEAFF	TGTGCCAGCAGCACCCCGCCGGGAGACACTGAAGCTTTCTTT
TRBV19	.	.	TRBJ1-1	CASSFQGGTEAFF	TGTGCCAGTAGTTTTCAGGGAGGGACTGAAGCTTTCTTT
TRBV19	.	.	TRBJ1-5	CASSIDGSQPQHF	TGTGCCAGTAGTATCGACGGGTCTCAGCCCCAGCATTTT
TRBV5-6	.	.	TRBJ2-4	CASSLFGSTGKNIQYF	TGTGCCAGCAGCCTCTTCGGCAGTACGGGCAAAAACATTCAGTACTTC
TRBV6-6	.	once	TRBJ1-2	CASRLGTPSNYGYTF	TGTGCCAGCAGACTCGGGACTCCATCTAACTATGGCTACACCTTC
TRBV18	.	.	TRBJ2-5	CASSPQQETQYF	TGTGCCAGCTCACCGCAGCAAGAGACCCAGTACTTC
TRBV18	TRBD1	.	TRBJ2-3	CASSPRDRVSDTQYF	TGTGCCAGCTCACCAAGGGACAGGGTGTCAGATACGCAGTATTTT
TRBV3-1/TRBV3-2	.	.	TRBJ1-1	CASSRGDHTEAFF	TGTGCCAGCAGCCGCGGGGATCACACTGAAGCTTTCTTT
TRBV6-5	.	few	TRBJ1-5	CAIRPGYSNQPQHF	TGTGCCATCCGACCGGGATATAGCAATCAGCCCCAGCATTTT
TRBV7-9	.	.	TRBJ1-4	CASSPLSGINEKLFF	TGTGCCAGCAGCCCATTATCAGGGATTAATGAAAAACTGTTTTTT
TRBV7-9	.	.	TRBJ1-6	CASSQGGYNSPLHF	TGTGCCAGCAGCCAAGGGGGATATAATTCACCCCTCCACTTT
TRBV7-2	TRBD2	few	TRBJ2-4	CASSSSTSGGAIGNIQYF	TGTGCCAGCAGCTCCTCGACTAGCGGGGGGGCCATTGGAAACATTCAGTACTTC
TRBV5-4	TRBD1	.	TRBJ2-3	CASSRTGGLSTDTQYF	TGTGCCAGCAGCCGGACAGGGGGCCTTAGCACAGATACGCAGTATTTT
TRBV5-1	.	.	TRBJ2-5	CASSLTGVRETQYF	TGCGCCAGCAGCCTCACCGGGGTTCGAGAGACCCAGTACTTC
TRBV19	.	.	TRBJ1-2	CASIPARGYGYTF	TGTGCCAGTATTCCCGCGCGCGGGTATGGCTACACCTTC
TRBV11-2	.	.	TRBJ2-7	CASSLTESKQYF	TGTGCCAGCAGCCTGACGGAGTCAAAGCAGTACTTC
TRBV6-6	TRBD2	.	TRBJ2-7	CASSGGGEKGDFEQYF	TGTGCCAGCAGTGGGGGAGGGGAGAAGGGTGATTTCGAGCAGTACTTC
TRBV7-9	.	.	TRBJ1-5	CASSLGGYSNQPQHF	TGTGCCAGCAGCTTAGGAGGATATAGCAATCAGCCCCAGCATTTT
TRBV5-1	TRBD1	once	TRBJ1-1	CASSLEGQRLTEAFF	TGCGCCAGCAGCTTGGAGGGACAGAGATTGACTGAAGCTTTCTTT
TRBV19	TRBD1	few	TRBJ1-4	CASSNPTGGNEKLFF	TGTGCCAGTAGCAACCCGACAGGGGGCAATGAAAAACTGTTTTTT
TRBV24-1	.	.	TRBJ2-7	CATSETGYEQYF	TGTGCCACCAGTGAAACAGGATACGAGCAGTACTTC
TRBV4-2	TRBD1	many	TRBJ2-5	CASSQGTGWETQYF	TGTGCCAGCAGCCAAGGGACAGGGTGGGAGACCCAGTACTTC
TRBV12-3/TRBV12-4	.	.	TRBJ1-1	CASSSTGTEAFF	TGTGCCAGCAGCTCAACAGGGACTGAAGCTTTCTTT
TRBV24-1	.	once	TRBJ1-1	CATRGEGYTEAFF	TGTGCCACCAGGGGGGAGGGTTATACTGAAGCTTTCTTT
TRBV19	.	.	TRBJ1-2	CASSPRISSNYGYTF	TGTGCCAGTAGTCCCCGTATCTCTTCTAACTATGGCTACACCTTC
TRBV4-3	.	.	TRBJ2-7	CASSQSRQPSYEQYF	TGCGCCAGCAGCCAATCCCGACAGCCCTCCTACGAGCAGTACTTC
TRBV12-3/TRBV12-4	.	.	TRBJ2-5	CASSHPRETQYF	TGTGCCAGCAGCCACCCCCGGGAGACCCAGTACTTC
TRBV27	.	.	TRBJ2-3	CASRGRTHRDGTDTQYF	TGTGCCAGCAGGGGGAGAACCCACAGGGACGGCACAGATACGCAGTATTTT
TRBV11-2	TRBD1	once	TRBJ1-1	CASSLRRTGTMNTEAFF	TGTGCCAGCAGCTTACGCCGGACAGGAACCATGAACACTGAAGCTTTCTTT
TRBV6-2/TRBV6-3	.	.	TRBJ2-5	CASSLPSSVETQYF	TGTGCCAGCAGTTTGCCTAGCTCCGTCGAGACCCAGTACTTC
TRBV7-9	.	.	TRBJ2-7	CASSPAGYEQYF	TGTGCCAGCAGCCCAGCGGGCTACGAGCAGTACTTC
TRBV5-6	TRBD2	once	TRBJ2-3	CASSLKSGGAVDTQYF	TGTGCCAGCAGCTTGAAGAGCGGGGGGGCGGTAGATACGCAGTATTTT
TRBV2	TRBD1	.	TRBJ1-2	CASSGVFMTGEDYGYTF	TGTGCCAGCAGTGGGGTATTCATGACAGGGGAGGACTATGGCTACACCTTC
TRBV28	.	once	TRBJ2-3	CASSPPGSTDTQYF	TGTGCCAGCAGTCCCCCCGGGAGCACAGATACGCAGTATTTT
TRBV24-1	TRBD1	.	TRBJ1-1	CATSDPWTGGEAFF	TGTGCCACCAGTGATCCATGGACAGGGGGTGAAGCTTTCTTT
TRBV5-1	.	once	TRBJ2-1	CASNPEGGPGNEQFF	TGCGCCAGCAACCCAGAGGGGGGGCCGGGCAATGAGCAGTTCTTC
TRBV12-5	.	.	TRBJ1-5	CASGFELQGSQHF	TGTGCTAGTGGTTTCGAACTTCAGGGTTCCCAGCATTTT
TRBV27	TRBD1	.	TRBJ2-5	CASSSGTGPETQYF	TGTGCCAGCAGTTCTGGGACAGGGCCAGAGACCCAGTACTTC
TRBV6-5	TRBD2	few	TRBJ2-1	CASSYRVSSGGNEQFF	TGTGCCAGCAGTTACCGCGTGAGTAGCGGGGGCAATGAGCAGTTCTTC
TRBV7-6	TRBD2	.	TRBJ2-3	CASSLEASGASTQYF	TGTGCCAGCAGCTTAGAAGCTAGCGGGGCCAGTACGCAGTATTTT
TRBV2	TRBD1	.	TRBJ2-1	CASTEMGTGTNEQFF	TGTGCCAGCACCGAAATGGGGACAGGGACGAATGAGCAGTTCTTC
TRBV7-2	.	.	TRBJ1-3	CASSFGRGFSYSGNTIYF	TGTGCCAGCAGCTTTGGCAGGGGCTTTTCTTACTCTGGAAACACCATATATTTT
TRBV28	.	.	TRBJ2-5	CASSHKRVQGGGQETQYF	TGTGCCAGCAGTCACAAGAGAGTACAGGGTGGGGGTCAAGAGACCCAGTACTTC
TRBV7-2	TRBD2	.	TRBJ2-5	CASSLGGLAVETQYF	TGTGCCAGCAGCTTAGGGGGACTAGCGGTGGAGACCCAGTACTTC